Sequencing of this T cell receptor beta chain was carried out in a study of cytomegalovirus exposure and HLA in healthy donors. The CDR3 is made up of 15 amino acids. V shed 5 bases and J 2 bases; nucleotides not matched to a gene: 3. Germline CDR1 reads SGHVS; CDR2 reads FNYEAQ. Here immunoSEQ multiplex PCR was the method, and the copy in TCRdb shows in-frame clones only, minus some. The repertoire holds about 160,000 clones, around four fifths seen once, with approximately 2.4% in the top ten. Sequencing was done on a sample of PBMCs. The receptor's source is a man aged 30-40 years in good health and CMV-seropositive. The rearrangement joins TRBV7-6 to TRBJ1-5, with 10 positions matching TRBD1. CDR3 DNA: TGTGCCAGCAGCCCGACAGGGGGCCGCAATCAGCCCCAGCATTTT. It specifies CASSPTGGRNQPQHF.